This T cell receptor (beta chain) derives from a study of sequential checkpoint blockade in melanoma. Study summary: Randomization was 1:1 between first-line nivolumab→ipilimumab and ipilimumab→nivolumab. Each arm's sequence ended with maintenance nivolumab.

The treatment denotes: randomized to nivolumab then ipilimumab (arm A) or the reverse (arm B). DNA-damaging chemotherapy had not been given to any patient beforehand. From thawed PBMCs, live CD3+CD8+ cells negative for CD19 and CD56 were sorted. Profiling relied on immunoSEQ multiplex PCR, and the TCRdb table lists in-frame clones only, not all of them. The sample comprises 20,000 or so clones, about 80% of which are singletons, and about 39% rests with the top ten. The V gene's germline CDR1 is MNHNY and CDR2 SVGAGI (reference sequence). The CDR3 length is 16 residues. The V gene lost 6 bases and the J gene lost 4 bases, with 21 bases spanning the gap.

This sequence was found in a human donor with melanoma. The genes are TRBV6-6 and TRBJ1-1, with a possible D match to TRBD1 (6 bases). The sequenced sample was CD8+ T cells sorted from blood (inferred from file names), obtained from a patient given nivolumab and ipilimumab in sequence. CDR3 protein: CASSPRGSGAGTEAFF. The CDR3 region has the DNA TGTGCCAGCAGCCCCCGCGGATCAGGGGCAGGCACTGAAGCTTTCTTT.